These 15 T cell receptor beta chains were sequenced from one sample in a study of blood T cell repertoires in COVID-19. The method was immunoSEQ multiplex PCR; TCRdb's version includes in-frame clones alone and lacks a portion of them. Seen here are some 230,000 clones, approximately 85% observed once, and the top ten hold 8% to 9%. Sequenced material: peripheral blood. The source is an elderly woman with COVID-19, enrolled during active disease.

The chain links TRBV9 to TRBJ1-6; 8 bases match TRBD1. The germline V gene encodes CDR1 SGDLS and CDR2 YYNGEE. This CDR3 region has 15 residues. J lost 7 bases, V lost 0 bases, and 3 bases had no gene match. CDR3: CASSVGGQVNSPLHF. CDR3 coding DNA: TGTGCCAGCAGCGTAGGGGGACAGGTCAATTCACCCCTCCACTTT.

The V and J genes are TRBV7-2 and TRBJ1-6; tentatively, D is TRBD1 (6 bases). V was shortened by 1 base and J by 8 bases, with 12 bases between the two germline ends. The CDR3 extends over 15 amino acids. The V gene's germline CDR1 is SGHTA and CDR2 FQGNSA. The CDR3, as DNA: TGTGCCAGCAGCTTAGAGGCAGGGGCGGATTCACCCCTCCACTTT. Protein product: CASSLEAGADSPLHF.

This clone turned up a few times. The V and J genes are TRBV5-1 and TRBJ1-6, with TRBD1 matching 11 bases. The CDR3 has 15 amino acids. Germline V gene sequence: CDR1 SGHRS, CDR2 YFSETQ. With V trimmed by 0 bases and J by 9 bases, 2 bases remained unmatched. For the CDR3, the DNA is TGCGCCAGCAGCTTGGGGACAGGGGGCCGTTCACCCCTCCACTTT. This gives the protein CASSLGTGGRSPLHF.

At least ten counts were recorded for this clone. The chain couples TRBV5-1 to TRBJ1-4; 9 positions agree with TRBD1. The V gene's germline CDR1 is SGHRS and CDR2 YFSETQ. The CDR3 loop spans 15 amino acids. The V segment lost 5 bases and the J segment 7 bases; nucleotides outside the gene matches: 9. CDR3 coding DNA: TGCGCCAGCAGTCCGGTGGGGACAGGGAGTGAAAAACTGTTTTTT. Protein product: CASSPVGTGSEKLFF. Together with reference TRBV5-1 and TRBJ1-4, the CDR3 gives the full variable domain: KAGVTQTPRYLIKTRGQQVTLSCSPISGHRSVSWYQQTPGQGLQFLFEYFSETQRNKGNFPGRFSGRQFSNSRSEMNVSTLELGDSALYLCASSPVGTGSEKLFFGSGTQLSVL.

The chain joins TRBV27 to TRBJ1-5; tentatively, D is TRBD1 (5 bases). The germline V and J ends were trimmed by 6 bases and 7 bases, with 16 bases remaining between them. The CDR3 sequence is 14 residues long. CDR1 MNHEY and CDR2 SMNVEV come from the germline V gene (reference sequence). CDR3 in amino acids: CASSPGGVGQPQHF. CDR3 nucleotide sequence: TGTGCCAGCAGCCCCGGGGGTGTAGGGCAGCCCCAGCATTTT.

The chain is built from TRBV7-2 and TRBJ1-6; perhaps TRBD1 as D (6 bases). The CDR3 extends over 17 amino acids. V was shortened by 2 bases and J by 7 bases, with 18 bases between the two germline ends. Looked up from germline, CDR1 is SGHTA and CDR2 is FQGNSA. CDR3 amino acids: CASSLRGRGGLNSPLHF. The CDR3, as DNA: TGTGCCAGCAGCTTAAGAGGGAGGGGGGGATTGAATTCACCCCTCCACTTT. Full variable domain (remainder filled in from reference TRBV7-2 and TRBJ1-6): GAGVSQSPSNKVTEKGKDVELRCDPISGHTALYWYRQSLGQGLEFLIYFQGNSAPDKSGLPSDRFSAERTGGSVSTLTIQRTQQEDSAVYLCASSLRGRGGLNSPLHFGNGTRLTVT.

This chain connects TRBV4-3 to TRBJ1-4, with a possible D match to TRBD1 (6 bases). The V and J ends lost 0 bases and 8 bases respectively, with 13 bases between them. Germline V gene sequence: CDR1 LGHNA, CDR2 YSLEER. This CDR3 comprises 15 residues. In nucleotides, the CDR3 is TGCGCCAGCAGCCAAGACCGGGACAAAGGGGAAAAACTGTTTTTT. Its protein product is CASSQDRDKGEKLFF.

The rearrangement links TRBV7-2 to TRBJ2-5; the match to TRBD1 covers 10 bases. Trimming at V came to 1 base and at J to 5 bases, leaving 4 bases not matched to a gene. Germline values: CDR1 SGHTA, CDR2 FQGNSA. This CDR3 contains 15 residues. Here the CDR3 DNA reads TGTGCCAGCAGCTTAGGACAGGGGGCGGGGGAGACCCAGTACTTC. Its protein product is CASSLGQGAGETQYF. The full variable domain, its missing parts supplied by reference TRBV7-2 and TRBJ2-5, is GAGVSQSPSNKVTEKGKDVELRCDPISGHTALYWYRQSLGQGLEFLIYFQGNSAPDKSGLPSDRFSAERTGGSVSTLTIQRTQQEDSAVYLCASSLGQGAGETQYFGPGTRLLVL.

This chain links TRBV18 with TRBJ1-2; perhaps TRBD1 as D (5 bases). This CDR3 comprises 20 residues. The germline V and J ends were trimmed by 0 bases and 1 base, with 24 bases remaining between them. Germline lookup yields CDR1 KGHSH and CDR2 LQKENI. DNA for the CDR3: TGTGCCAGCTCACCACCGGGGGGATCGCGGGGAATCTGGAATAACTATGGCTACACCTTC. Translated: CASSPPGGSRGIWNNYGYTF.

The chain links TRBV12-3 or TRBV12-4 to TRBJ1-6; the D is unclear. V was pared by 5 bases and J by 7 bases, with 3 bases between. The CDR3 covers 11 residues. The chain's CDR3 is CASSQNSPLHF. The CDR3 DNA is TGTGCCAGCAGTCAGAATTCACCCCTCCACTTT.

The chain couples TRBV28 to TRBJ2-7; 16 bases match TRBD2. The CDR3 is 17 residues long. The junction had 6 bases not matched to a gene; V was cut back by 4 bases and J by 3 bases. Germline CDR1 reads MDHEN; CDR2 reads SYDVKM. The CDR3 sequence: CASSSAGLAGGFYEQYF. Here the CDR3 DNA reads TGTGCCAGCAGTTCCGCGGGACTAGCGGGAGGGTTCTACGAGCAGTACTTC.

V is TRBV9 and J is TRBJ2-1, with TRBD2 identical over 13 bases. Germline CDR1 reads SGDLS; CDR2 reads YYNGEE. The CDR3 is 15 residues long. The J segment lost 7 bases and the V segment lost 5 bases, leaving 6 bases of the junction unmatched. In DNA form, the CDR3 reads TGTGCCAGCAGTGTGACTAGCGGGGGGCTGAATGAGCAGTTCTTC. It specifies CASSVTSGGLNEQFF.

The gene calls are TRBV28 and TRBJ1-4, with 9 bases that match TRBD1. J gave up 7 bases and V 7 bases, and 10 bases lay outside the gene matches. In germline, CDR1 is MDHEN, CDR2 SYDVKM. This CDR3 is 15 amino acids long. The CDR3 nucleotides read TGTGCCAGCATCCCCTACAGGGGGCGCGTTGAAAAACTGTTTTTT. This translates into CASIPYRGRVEKLFF.

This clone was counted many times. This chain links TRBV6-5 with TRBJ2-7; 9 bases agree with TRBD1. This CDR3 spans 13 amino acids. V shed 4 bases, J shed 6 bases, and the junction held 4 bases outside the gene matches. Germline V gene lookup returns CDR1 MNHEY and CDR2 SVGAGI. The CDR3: CASSLRDRAEQYF. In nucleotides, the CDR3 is TGTGCCAGCAGTTTACGGGACAGGGCCGAGCAGTACTTC.

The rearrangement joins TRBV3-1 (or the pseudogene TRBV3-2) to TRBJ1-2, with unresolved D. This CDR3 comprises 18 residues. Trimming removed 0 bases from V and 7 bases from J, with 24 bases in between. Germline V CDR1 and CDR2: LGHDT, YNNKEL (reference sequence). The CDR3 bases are TGTGCCAGCAGCCAAGATTCTCCGGTCTCTGTGCGTGGTCGTGGCTACACCTTC. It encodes CASSQDSPVSVRGRGYTF.